What follows are 5 T cell receptor beta chains derived from one specimen sequenced in a study of control samples from healthy donors and cancer patients. Using immunoSEQ multiplex PCR, the repertoire was profiled, and TCRdb retains in-frame clones only, with some absent. In the table there are some 150,000 clones, 91% of which are singletons. Sequencing was done on a sample of blood. The receptor set was obtained from a woman aged 30 to 39 in good health.

The chain links TRBV29-1 to TRBJ2-3; the D is unclear. This CDR3 is built from 13 residues. Germline V gene data show CDR1 as SQVTM and CDR2 as ANQGSEA. The germline V and J ends were trimmed by 3 bases and 0 bases, with 7 bases remaining between them. CDR3 amino acids: CSVDVGSTDTQYF. Here the CDR3 DNA reads TGCAGCGTTGATGTAGGGAGCACAGATACGCAGTATTTT.

The chain combines TRBV28 with TRBJ1-5, with a weak D call TRBD1 (5 bases). The germline V and J ends were trimmed by 11 bases and 2 bases, with 10 bases remaining between them. The CDR3 loop spans 12 amino acids. Germline V gene sequence: CDR1 MDHEN, CDR2 SYDVKM. The CDR3 is CAGGDGNQPQHF. As DNA, the CDR3 is TGTGCCGGAGGGGATGGCAATCAGCCCCAGCATTTT.

The CDR3 region is CASSPRLAGGPYEQYF. DNA for the CDR3: TGCGCCAGCAGCCCCCGACTAGCGGGAGGGCCTTACGAGCAGTACTTC. This chain uses TRBV4-3 with TRBJ2-7; 14 nucleotides line up with TRBD2. The CDR3 has 16 residues. The V gene's germline CDR1 is LGHNA and CDR2 YSLEER. V trimming: 4 bases; J trimming: 4 bases; junction bases outside the gene matches: 6.

The genes are TRBV28 and TRBJ1-1; no clear D gene. The germline gives CDR1 MDHEN, CDR2 SYDVKM. This CDR3 has 12 residues. Trimming pared 3 bases from V and 0 bases from J, leaving 2 bases between. The CDR3 nucleotides read TGTGCCAGCAGTTTCATGAACACTGAAGCTTTCTTT. It codes for CASSFMNTEAFF.

Here the CDR3 reads CASVQDRVGGEQFF. As DNA, the CDR3 is TGTGCTAGTGTCCAGGACAGGGTCGGCGGTGAGCAGTTCTTC. This chain uses TRBV12-5 with TRBJ2-1, with 8 bases identical to TRBD1. The J segment lost 9 bases and the V segment lost 7 bases, leaving 11 bases of the junction unmatched. The CDR3 sequence is 14 residues long. Germline values: CDR1 LGHNT, CDR2 FRNRAP.